This entry lists 23 T cell receptor beta chains sequenced from one sample in a study of T cells in Graves' hyperthyroidism and ophthalmopathy. The source material, RNA transcripts, was used to amplify TCR beta CDR3 regions. HTBI primers were the set used in a first-round RT-PCR of the TCR CDR3. TCRdb recomputed calls from the multiplex PCR reads with MiXCR, one row per CDR3 protein. The sample holds 350,000 to 400,000 distinct CDR3 sequences, under 15% seen once. The material sequenced was blood. All receptors derive from a young woman with Graves' hyperthyroidism.

The genes are TRBV6-2 or TRBV6-3 and TRBJ2-1, with TRBD2 matching over 7 bases. This CDR3 is built from 14 residues. CDR1 is MNHEY, CDR2 SVGEGT, per germline. V was clipped by 6 bases and J by 7 bases; unmatched bases: 9. In nucleotides, the CDR3 is TGTGCCAGCAGGGCTCTAGCGGAAGCGAATGAGCAGTTCTTC. Its protein is CASRALAEANEQFF.

The rearrangement joins TRBV7-2 to TRBJ1-1; D is unresolved. Germline V gives CDR1 SGHTA, CDR2 FQGNSA. The length of the CDR3 is 14 residues. Trimming took off 5 bases at V and 0 bases at J, with 10 bases between the two ends. Here the CDR3 reads CASSLEAVNTEAFF. CDR3 nucleotide sequence: TGTGCCAGCAGCCTCGAGGCAGTGAACACTGAAGCTTTCTTT.

This clonotype was observed at least ten times. This rearrangement joins TRBV19 to TRBJ2-1; 11 nucleotides agree with TRBD2. The CDR3 is 15 residues long. The germline gives CDR1 LNHDA, CDR2 SQIVND (reference sequence). The ends lost 8 bases at V and 8 bases at J; junction bases unmatched: 11. The CDR3: CASERTSGLSDEQFF. CDR3 DNA sequence: TGTGCCAGTGAAAGGACTAGCGGGTTGAGCGATGAGCAGTTCTTC.

The CDR3 DNA follows: TGCGCCAGCAGCCGCGTTGAAGTGGATCATTCACCCCTCCACTTT. This sequence encodes CASSRVEVDHSPLHF. The chain carries TRBV5-1 and TRBJ1-6; D is unresolved. Germline CDR1 reads SGHRS; CDR2 reads YFSETQ. Trimming left V 4 bases short and J 8 bases short, with 16 bases between. The CDR3 runs to 15 residues.

The table lists this clonotype with many counts. This chain uses TRBV4-2 with TRBJ2-3; 11 bases are shared with TRBD2. CDR3 length: 17 residues. CDR1 is LGHNA and CDR2 is YNFKEQ in the germline V gene. V lost 4 bases to trimming and J lost 0 bases; unmatched junction nucleotides: 6. CDR3 in amino acids: CASSLAGGATSTDTQYF. The CDR3 DNA reads as TGTGCCAGCAGCCTAGCGGGAGGGGCCACTAGCACAGATACGCAGTATTTT.

This clonotype was recorded at least ten times. This chain uses TRBV20-1 with TRBJ2-3, with no clear D. In germline, CDR1 is DFQATT, CDR2 SNEGSKA (reference sequence). The CDR3 is 14 residues long. The V end was cut by 2 bases, the J end by 1 base, with 10 bases between. CDR3 DNA: TGCAGTGCTAGACTGCCGCAGGGCACAGATACGCAGTATTTT. This translates into CSARLPQGTDTQYF.

This clonotype was seen ten or more times. V usage is TRBV5-5 and J usage is TRBJ2-1; no definite D call. V was clipped by 2 bases and J by 4 bases, with 4 bases between them. The CDR3 runs 12 residues. The V gene's germline CDR1 is SGHKS and CDR2 YYEKEE (reference sequence). The CDR3 is CASSFRYNEQFF. As DNA, the CDR3 is TGTGCCAGCAGCTTTAGATACAATGAGCAGTTCTTC. Filled out from reference TRBV5-5 and TRBJ2-1, the complete variable domain reads DAGVTQSPTHLIKTRGQQVTLRCSPISGHKSVSWYQQVLGQGPQFIFQYYEKEERGRGNFPDRFSARQFPNYSSELNVNALLLGDSALYLCASSFRYNEQFFGPGTRLTVL.

This clonotype was seen ten or more times. This chain links TRBV28 with TRBJ1-2; possible D gene TRBD1, 6 bases. Per germline, CDR1 MDHEN and CDR2 SYDVKM. The V gene lost 5 bases and the J gene lost 6 bases, with 13 bases spanning the gap. This CDR3 comprises 13 residues. The CDR3 sequence: CASSLRQENGYTF. DNA for the CDR3: TGTGCCAGCAGTCTGAGACAGGAAAATGGCTACACCTTC.

This clonotype was seen more than once but under ten times. V usage is TRBV5-6 and J usage is TRBJ2-3; D is possibly TRBD2 (6 bases). The CDR3 contains 16 residues. Germline V CDR1 and CDR2: SGHDT, YYEEEE. V lost 0 bases to trimming and J lost 2 bases, with 13 bases between them. Written as DNA, the CDR3 is TGTGCCAGCAGCTTGGTAGCCGGGAGCGTCACAGATACGCAGTATTTT. Protein product: CASSLVAGSVTDTQYF.

This clonotype was observed a few times. V and J are TRBV5-1 and TRBJ2-3, with TRBD2 matching 11 bases. Germline loops: CDR1 SGHRS, CDR2 YFSETQ. Trimming at V came to 4 bases and at J to 5 bases, leaving 3 bases not matched to a gene. The CDR3 runs to 14 residues. The CDR3 DNA reads as TGCGCCAGCAGCCGAGGGACTAGCGGAGATACGCAGTATTTT. Translation: CASSRGTSGDTQYF.

This clonotype was observed at least ten times. The V and J genes are TRBV2 and TRBJ1-5; TRBD1 agrees at 8 bases. Germline V gene sequence: CDR1 SNHLY, CDR2 FYNNEI. V lost 4 bases to trimming and J lost 5 bases; unmatched junction nucleotides: 10. This CDR3 region has 16 residues. The CDR3 nucleotides read TGTGCCAGCAGTGTCCCCCAGGGGGCGATAGATCAGCCCCAGCATTTT. Residues: CASSVPQGAIDQPQHF.

The chain has TRBV4-2 and TRBJ2-7, with 7 bases lining up with TRBD2. Germline loops: CDR1 LGHNA, CDR2 YNFKEQ. Trimming removed 4 bases from V and 3 bases from J; junction bases left unmatched: 9. The CDR3 is 15 amino acids. The CDR3 is CASSPTTSANYEQYF. CDR3 nucleotide sequence: TGTGCCAGCAGCCCGACCACTAGCGCTAACTACGAGCAGTACTTC.

The table lists this clonotype with many counts. CDR3: CASSYSDSFRGYTF. CDR3 in DNA: TGTGCCAGCAGTTACTCCGATTCTTTCAGGGGCTACACCTTC. This chain links TRBV6-6 with TRBJ1-2, with unresolved D. CDR3 length: 14 amino acids. Looked up from germline, CDR1 is MNHNY and CDR2 is SVGAGI (reference sequence). Trimming removed 0 bases at V and 8 bases at J, with 13 bases between.

This clonotype was counted between two and nine times. The genes are TRBV2 and TRBJ2-5; D possibly corresponds to TRBD2 (6 bases). The V end lost 6 bases, the J end lost 2 bases, and 13 bases lay between the germline ends. Germline-derived CDR1 and CDR2 are SNHLY and FYNNEI. This CDR3 comprises 14 residues. The CDR3 loop reads CASSAGRHQETQYF. CDR3 sequence (DNA): TGTGCCAGCAGCGCGGGACGGCATCAAGAGACCCAGTACTTC.

This clonotype showed up many times. CDR3 in DNA: TGTGCCAGCAGGGAGAAGCGGGAGCCAGATACGCAGTATTTT. Residues: CASREKREPDTQYF. V is TRBV12-3 or TRBV12-4 and J is TRBJ2-3; the match to TRBD2 covers 8 bases. The CDR3 runs 14 residues. V lost 6 bases and J lost 4; bases outside the gene matches: 6.

This clonotype was counted between two and nine times. The gene calls are TRBV24-1 and TRBJ2-1, with 11 nucleotides matching TRBD2. The CDR3 length is 14 residues. Germline V gives CDR1 KGHDR, CDR2 SFDVKD. V lost 10 bases, J lost 8 bases, and 9 bases stayed unmatched. CDR3 loop: CATALAGEMDEQFF. The CDR3 DNA reads as TGTGCCACTGCACTAGCGGGAGAGATGGATGAGCAGTTCTTC.

This clonotype was seen once. V is TRBV6-2 or TRBV6-3 and J is TRBJ2-2; no clear D. Germline CDR1 MNHEY, CDR2 SVGEGT. CDR3 length equals 16 residues. V was cut by 6 bases and J by 0 bases, with 14 bases left in between. CDR3 sequence reads: CASSVIRNTNTGELFF. In DNA, the CDR3 is TGTGCCAGCAGCGTAATAAGGAATACGAACACCGGGGAGCTGTTTTTT.

This clonotype was picked up one time. The V and J genes are TRBV20-1 and TRBJ1-5, with D unresolved. The length of the CDR3 is 15 residues. Germline lookup yields CDR1 DFQATT and CDR2 SNEGSKA (reference sequence). The ends were cut back, 4 bases at V and 0 bases at J, with 13 bases in the middle. The CDR3 here is CSAKAHGYSNQPQHF. In DNA form, the CDR3 reads TGCAGTGCTAAAGCCCACGGATATAGCAATCAGCCCCAGCATTTT.

In its sample, this clonotype was seen many times. This chain links TRBV12-3 or TRBV12-4 with TRBJ1-6; D gene unclear. This CDR3 contains 16 residues. V was cut by 4 bases and J by 1 base, with 11 bases left in between. In nucleotides, the CDR3 is TGTGCCAGCAGTTCCAACTCGGGGTCCTATAATTCACCCCTCCACTTT. As protein: CASSSNSGSYNSPLHF.

This chain connects TRBV24-1 to TRBJ1-3, with D possibly matching TRBD1 (5 bases). This CDR3 region has 16 residues. The ends were cut back, 6 bases at V and 4 bases at J, with 18 bases in the middle. The germline V gene has CDR1 KGHDR and CDR2 SFDVKD. CDR3 region: CATSKRQGEAGNTIYF. The CDR3 DNA is TGTGCCACCAGTAAACGGCAGGGTGAAGCGGGAAACACCATATATTTT.

The V gene is TRBV19, the J gene TRBJ2-1; 9 bases match TRBD2. Trimming at V came to 4 bases and at J to 7 bases, leaving 5 bases not matched to a gene. CDR3 length equals 14 residues. Per germline, CDR1 LNHDA and CDR2 SQIVND (reference sequence). The CDR3: CASSSGRAVNEQFF. CDR3 nucleotide sequence: TGTGCCAGTAGTAGCGGGAGGGCCGTGAATGAGCAGTTCTTC. The full variable domain, with the rest looked up from reference TRBV19 and TRBJ2-1, is DGGITQSPKYLFRKEGQNVTLSCEQNLNHDAMYWYRQDPGQGLRLIYYSQIVNDFQKGDIAEGYSVSREKKESFPLTVTSAQKNPTAFYLCASSSGRAVNEQFFGPGTRLTVL.

This clonotype was detected ten times or more. V is TRBV7-2 and J is TRBJ2-1, with 8 bases lining up with TRBD1. The junction had 10 bases not matched to a gene; V was cut back by 5 bases and J by 7 bases. CDR1 and CDR2 (germline): SGHTA, FQGNSA. This CDR3 is built from 15 residues. The CDR3 sequence: CASSPTSGTGNEQFF. CDR3 in DNA: TGTGCCAGCAGCCCAACCTCCGGGACAGGAAATGAGCAGTTCTTC.

This clonotype was observed many times. This chain links TRBV15 with TRBJ2-5; D gene unclear. This CDR3 region has 13 residues. Deletions cut 0 bases from V and 5 bases from J, with 7 bases between. Germline V CDR1 and CDR2: LNHNV, YYDKDF (reference sequence). This CDR3 is CATSRDLEETQYF. CDR3 DNA sequence: TGTGCCACCAGCAGAGATTTGGAGGAGACCCAGTACTTC. Full variable domain (outside the CDR3, taken from reference TRBV15 and TRBJ2-5): DAMVIQNPRYQVTQFGKPVTLSCSQTLNHNVMYWYQQKSSQAPKLLFHYYDKDFNNEADTPDNFQSRRPNTSFCFLDIRSPGLGDTAMYLCATSRDLEETQYFGPGTRLLVL.